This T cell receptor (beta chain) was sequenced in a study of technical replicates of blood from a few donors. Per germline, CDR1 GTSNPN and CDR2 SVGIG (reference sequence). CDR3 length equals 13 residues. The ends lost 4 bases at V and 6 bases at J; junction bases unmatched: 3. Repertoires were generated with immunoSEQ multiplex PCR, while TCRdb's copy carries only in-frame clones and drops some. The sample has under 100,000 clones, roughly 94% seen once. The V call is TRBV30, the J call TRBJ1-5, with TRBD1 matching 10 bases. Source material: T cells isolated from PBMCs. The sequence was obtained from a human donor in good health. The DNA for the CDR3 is TGTGCCTGGAACGACAGGGGGCTTCAGCCCCAGCATTTT. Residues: CAWNDRGLQPQHF.